Included here is one T cell receptor (beta chain) sequence, with context. This same CDR3 is encoded by further DNA sequences in the sample. These data come from a study of blood T cell repertoires in COVID-19. Looking at the study overall: Spain, Italy and the United States supplied samples that represented acute and convalescent COVID-19. In each case, the material was cDNA or gDNA derived from T cells, B-cell-depleted T cells, or PBMCs.

CDR3 length equals 14 residues. V lost 0 bases and J lost 2, with 8 bases in between. In germline, CDR1 is SGDLS, CDR2 YYNGEE. Original analysis: Estimation of nucleated cell counts was performed using reference gene primer amplification. Profiled with immunoSEQ multiplex PCR; TCRdb holds only in-frame clones, not every one. The DNA gave D and trimming, while V, J and clone size come from that table. Among over 55,000 clones listed, 85% to 90% were seen once. This receptor was identified in a man in his forties or fifties with active COVID-19. V is TRBV9 and J is TRBJ1-1, with D maybe TRBD1 (5 bases). Sequenced input: peripheral blood. For the CDR3, the DNA is TGTGCCAGCAGCGTAGGTGGGACTAACACTGAAGCTTTCTTT. Translated: CASSVGGTNTEAFF.